This T cell receptor (beta chain) is drawn from a study of chemoradiotherapy in HPV16-positive cancers. Repertoires were sampled repeatedly during chemoradiotherapy. Notes on the study in general: The functional HPV-specific definition rests on just two HPV16-positive patients.

This CDR3 has 14 amino acids. V gave up 5 bases and J gave up 6 bases, with 16 bases separating them. The germline gives CDR1 SGHAT, CDR2 FQDESV (reference sequence). For this clone: The antigen remains undetermined.

TCRdb keeps only in-frame clones here, not all; method: immunoSEQ multiplex PCR. The sample shows some 30,000 clones, roughly 86% of them seen only once. The chain joins TRBV11-1 to TRBJ1-1, with D perhaps TRBD1 (5 bases). This clonotype was sampled from a human donor with HPV-associated anogenital cancer. The sample consisted of blood, taken from a patient who underwent chemoradiotherapy. The CDR3 region is CASSDSSGAAEAFF. CDR3 DNA: TGTGCCAGCAGCGATAGCAGTGGGGCGGCTGAAGCTTTCTTT.